Shown below are 11 T cell receptor beta chains from a single sample sequenced in a study of molecular identifiers for immune sequencing clone quantification. MiXCR, run by TCRdb on the PCR reads, gives a single entry per CDR3 protein. Altogether some 580,000 distinct CDR3 sequences are present, roughly 27% being singletons, with the ten largest covering about 0.78%. What was sequenced was naive CD8+ T cells from blood, with Jurkat cell RNA spiked in. As to subset: FACS-sorted CD8+CD4-CCR7+CD45RA+ naive T cells. These receptors were collected from a human donor in good health. Some libraries in this study had Jurkat cell RNA spiked in.

V and J are TRBV27 and TRBJ1-6; tentatively, D is TRBD1 (5 bases). Trimming stripped 4 bases from V and 8 bases from J, with 15 bases between. Germline V gene data show CDR1 as MNHEY and CDR2 as SMNVEV (reference sequence). The CDR3 is 15 amino acids. CDR3 amino acids: CASSSAGGGYSPLHF. CDR3 nucleotides: TGTGCCAGCAGTTCTGCCGGTGGGGGTTATTCACCCCTCCACTTT.

About this clonotype: A much larger clone lies one base from this, so it may be a read error. Because the CDR3 is missing its conserved closing phenylalanine or tryptophan, this is likely a read error. The rearrangement uses TRBV7-2 and TRBJ1-1; 9 nucleotides match TRBD1. Germline V gene sequence: CDR1 SGHTA, CDR2 FQGNSA. The CDR3 is 15 residues long. V was clipped by 2 bases and J by 4 bases; unmatched bases: 5. The CDR3 nucleotides read TGTGCCAGCAGCTTAACTGAGGGACAGGGCACTGAAGCTTTCTCT. The encoded protein is CASSLTEGQGTEAFS.

This clonotype was counted ten times or more. This rearrangement joins TRBV28 to TRBJ2-7, with TRBD1 identical over 7 bases. CDR1 and CDR2 from the germline V gene are MDHEN and SYDVKM. V lost 7 bases and J lost 3; bases outside the gene matches: 6. This CDR3 is built from 13 residues. The CDR3 nucleotides read TGTGCCAGCAAGGGGGCTCTACGCTACGAGCAGTACTTC. This encodes CASKGALRYEQYF. The variable domain in full, with the rest retrieved from reference TRBV28 and TRBJ2-7, is DVKVTQSSRYLVKRTGEKVFLECVQDMDHENMFWYRQDPGLGLRLIYFSYDVKMKEKGDIPEGYSVSREKKERFSLILESASTNQTSMYLCASKGALRYEQYFGPGTRLTVT.

Concerning this clonotype: This sequence may be a read error, since a much larger clone differs from it by one base. The chain has TRBV4-1 and TRBJ1-1; possibly TRBD1 for D (5 bases). CDR3 size: 13 residues. Germline V CDR1 and CDR2: MGHRA, YSYEKL. V was clipped by 1 base and J by 5 bases, with 8 bases between them. The CDR3 DNA reads as TGCGCCAGCAGCCAAGGGACACATACTGAAGCTTTCTTT. Protein product: CASSQGTHTEAFF.

The rearrangement joins TRBV12-3 or TRBV12-4 to TRBJ2-1, with D possibly TRBD1 on 6 matching bases. The CDR3 has 12 amino acids. Deletions cut 6 bases from V and 10 bases from J, with 13 bases between. CDR3 residues: CASRTGSWEQFF. The CDR3 nucleotides read TGTGCCAGCAGAACAGGGAGTTGGGAGCAGTTCTTC.

The V and J genes are TRBV7-2 and TRBJ2-1; D might be TRBD2 (5 bases). Looked up from germline, CDR1 is SGHTA and CDR2 is FQGNSA. The ends were cut back, 10 bases at V and 2 bases at J, with 15 bases in the middle. The CDR3 loop spans 14 amino acids. Here the CDR3 DNA reads TGTGCCACCTCTGGGCAGGAGGCCTACAATGAGCAGTTCTTC. This sequence encodes CATSGQEAYNEQFF.

This clonotype was picked up a small number of times. CDR3 amino acids: CASNLGVAGPQETQYF. CDR3 coding DNA: TGTGCCAGCAACCTAGGGGTAGCGGGACCCCAAGAGACCCAGTACTTC. V is TRBV12-3 or TRBV12-4 and J is TRBJ2-5, with 8 bases identical to TRBD2. CDR3 length equals 16 residues. V shed 7 bases and J 1 base; nucleotides not matched to a gene: 11.

This clonotype was seen many times. The CDR3 here is CASSISGTPQETQYF. CDR3 bases: TGTGCCAGCAGTATCTCCGGGACTCCTCAAGAGACCCAGTACTTC. This chain connects TRBV12-3 or TRBV12-4 to TRBJ2-5; D perhaps matches TRBD2 (6 bases). Deletions cut 5 bases from V and 2 bases from J, with 15 bases between. The CDR3 runs to 15 residues.

In this sample, this clonotype turned up many times. This chain's CDR3 is CASSPDTYSNQPQHF. DNA of the CDR3: TGTGCCAGCAGTCCGGACACCTATAGCAATCAGCCCCAGCATTTT. The rearrangement uses TRBV6-5 and TRBJ1-5, with TRBD1 as a possible D gene (5 bases). Between the trimmed V and J ends, which lost 5 bases and 0 bases, there was a span of 11 bases. Germline lookup yields CDR1 MNHEY and CDR2 SVGAGI. The CDR3 totals 15 residues.

Concerning this clonotype itself: Since a much larger clone is just one base distant, this may be a read error. The J gene is TRBJ2-4, the V gene TRBV28, with no clear D. The CDR3 sequence is 14 residues long. Germline V lookup: CDR1 MDHEN, CDR2 SYDVKM. CDR3 DNA: TGTGCCTGCAGTTTCAACGACGGACAAAACATTCAGTACTTC. As protein: CACSFNDGQNIQYF.

This clonotype was counted between two and nine times. In nucleotides, the CDR3 is TGTGCCACCAGTGATTCACAGGGAGTGTTTGGCAATCAGCCCCAGCATTTT. Translated: CATSDSQGVFGNQPQHF. This chain uses TRBV24-1 with TRBJ1-5; D might be TRBD1 (6 bases). CDR1 KGHDR and CDR2 SFDVKD come from the germline V gene. This CDR3 comprises 17 residues. Trimming pared 2 bases from V and 2 bases from J, leaving 15 bases between.